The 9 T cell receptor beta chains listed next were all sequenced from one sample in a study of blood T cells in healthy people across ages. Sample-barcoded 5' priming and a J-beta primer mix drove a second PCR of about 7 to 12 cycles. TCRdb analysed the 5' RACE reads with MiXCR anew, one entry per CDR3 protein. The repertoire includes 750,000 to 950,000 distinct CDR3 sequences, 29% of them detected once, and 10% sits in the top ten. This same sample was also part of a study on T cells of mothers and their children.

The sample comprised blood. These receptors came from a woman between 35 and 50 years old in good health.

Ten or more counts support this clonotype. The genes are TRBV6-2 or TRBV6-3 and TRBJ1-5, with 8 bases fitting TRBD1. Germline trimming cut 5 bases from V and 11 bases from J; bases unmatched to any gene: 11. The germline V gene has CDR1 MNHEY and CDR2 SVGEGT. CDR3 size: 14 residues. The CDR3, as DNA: TGTGCCAGCAGTAGGACAGGGAGTTTTCGGGCCCAGCATTTT. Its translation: CASSRTGSFRAQHF.

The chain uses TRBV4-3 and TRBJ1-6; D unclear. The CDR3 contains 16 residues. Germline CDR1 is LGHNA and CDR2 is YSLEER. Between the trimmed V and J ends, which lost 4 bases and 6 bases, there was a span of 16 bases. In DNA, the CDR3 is TGCGCCAGCAGCCGAGTATCGGGGTTGGGTAATTCACCCCTCCACTTT. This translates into CASSRVSGLGNSPLHF.

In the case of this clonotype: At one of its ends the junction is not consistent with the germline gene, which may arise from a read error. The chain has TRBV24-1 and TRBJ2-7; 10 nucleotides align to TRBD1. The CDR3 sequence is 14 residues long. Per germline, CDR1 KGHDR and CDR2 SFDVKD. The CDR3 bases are TGTACCACCAGTGACTGGGGACAGGGGACGAAGCAGTACTTC. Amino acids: CTTSDWGQGTKQYF.

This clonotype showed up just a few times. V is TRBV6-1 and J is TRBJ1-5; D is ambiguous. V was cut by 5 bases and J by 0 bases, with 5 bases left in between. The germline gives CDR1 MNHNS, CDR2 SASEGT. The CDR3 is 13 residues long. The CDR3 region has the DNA TGTGCCAGCAGTCGCAGTAGCAATCAGCCCCAGCATTTT. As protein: CASSRSSNQPQHF.

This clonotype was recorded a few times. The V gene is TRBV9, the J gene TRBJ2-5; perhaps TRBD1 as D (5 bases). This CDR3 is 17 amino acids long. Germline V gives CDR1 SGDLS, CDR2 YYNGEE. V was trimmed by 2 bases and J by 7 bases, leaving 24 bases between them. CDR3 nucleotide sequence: TGTGCCAGCAGCGTCTCCCCCGGCGCTTCGTTAAGGGGGACCCAGTACTTC. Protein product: CASSVSPGASLRGTQYF.

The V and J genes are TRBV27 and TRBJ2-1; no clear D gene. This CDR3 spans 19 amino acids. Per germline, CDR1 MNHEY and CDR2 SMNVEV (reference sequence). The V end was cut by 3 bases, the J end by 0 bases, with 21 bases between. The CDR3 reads CASSFEAPDSPSSYNEQFF. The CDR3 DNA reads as TGTGCCAGCAGTTTCGAGGCACCAGATAGCCCGAGCTCCTACAATGAGCAGTTCTTC.

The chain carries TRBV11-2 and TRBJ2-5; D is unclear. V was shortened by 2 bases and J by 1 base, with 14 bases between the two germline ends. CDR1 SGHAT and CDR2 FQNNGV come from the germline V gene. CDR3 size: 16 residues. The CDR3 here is CASSLPRTEIQETQYF. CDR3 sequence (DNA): TGTGCCAGCAGCTTACCCCGGACGGAAATCCAAGAGACCCAGTACTTC.

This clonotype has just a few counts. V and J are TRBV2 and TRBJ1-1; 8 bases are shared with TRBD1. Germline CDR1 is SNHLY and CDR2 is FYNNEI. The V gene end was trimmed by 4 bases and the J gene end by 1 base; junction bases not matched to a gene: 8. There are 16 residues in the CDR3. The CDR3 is CASSAATGVGNTEAFF. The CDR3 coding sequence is TGTGCCAGCAGTGCGGCGACAGGGGTTGGGAACACTGAAGCTTTCTTT.

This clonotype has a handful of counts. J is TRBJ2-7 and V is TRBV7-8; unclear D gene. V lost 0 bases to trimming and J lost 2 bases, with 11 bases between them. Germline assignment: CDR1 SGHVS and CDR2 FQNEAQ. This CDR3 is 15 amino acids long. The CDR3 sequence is CASSLARGSTYEQYF. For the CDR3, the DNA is TGTGCCAGCAGCTTAGCGAGAGGATCTACCTACGAGCAGTACTTC.